This is a list of T cell receptor beta chains from one sample in a study of shared clonotypes between healthy human individuals. TCRdb's copy holds only in-frame clones and misses some; the assay was immunoSEQ multiplex PCR. The sample records 2 million to 2.5 million clones, more than 85% being singletons. Specimen: naive CD4+ T cells from PBMCs. The receptors here all came from a man between 18 and 35 years old in good health. Some clones in this sample may be carry-over from other donors' samples. Both conserved end residues are part of each CDR3. The order of the fields is D gene, V gene, clone size, J gene, CDR3 DNA, CDR3 protein. The D gene is left open where the match is weak. Some rows mark clone size as missing; the rest say once, few, many or name a class of expanded clone.

TRBD2	TRBV10-3	.	TRBJ2-3	TGTGCCATCAGCCCTAGCGGGAGCTCCACAGATACGCAGTATTTT	CAISPSGSSTDTQYF
TRBD2	TRBV6-5	.	TRBJ2-5	TGTGCCAGCAGTTACCTAGCGGGAGGGGGGGAGACCCAGTACTTC	CASSYLAGGGETQYF
TRBD1	TRBV7-3	.	TRBJ2-1	TGTGCCAGCAGCCTAATGCCCAGGGGGCCCAACTACAATGAGCAGTTCTTC	CASSLMPRGPNYNEQFF
.	TRBV18	.	TRBJ2-1	TGTGCCAGCTCACCTCAAAGCGAGGGTGAGCAGTTCTTC	CASSPQSEGEQFF
.	TRBV6-6	.	TRBJ1-1	TGTGCCAGCTGCTACCCGATTTCAGGTGGGAACACTGAAGCTTTCTTT	CASCYPISGGNTEAFF
.	TRBV5-1	.	TRBJ2-7	TGCGCCAGCAGCTTCCCCCAGGGAGCCGACGAGCAGTACTTC	CASSFPQGADEQYF
.	TRBV5-1	.	TRBJ2-7	TGCGCCAGCAGCTTGGGACCCGCCTACGAGCAGTACTTC	CASSLGPAYEQYF
TRBD2	TRBV5-1	.	TRBJ2-1	TGCGCCAGCAGCTTGGCCCGAGCGGGGTTCAATGAGCAGTTCTTC	CASSLARAGFNEQFF
.	TRBV20-1	.	TRBJ1-4	TGCAGTGCTAGAGCGTCCGAAAAACTGTTTTTT	CSARASEKLFF
.	TRBV5-4	.	TRBJ1-3	TGTGCCAGCAGCCAAACGGCAGGGAATCCCTCTGGAAACACCATATATTTT	CASSQTAGNPSGNTIYF
.	TRBV28	.	TRBJ2-7	TGTGCCAGCAGTTTATTCCGGCAGAAAGGGCGGGGAATTTCGTGGGACGAGCAGTACTTC	CASSLFRQKGRGISWDEQYF
TRBD2	TRBV10-2	once	TRBJ2-2	TGCGCCAGCGGGGGCGGGAGGGCCGGCACCGGGGAGCTGTTTTTT	CASGGGRAGTGELFF
TRBD2	TRBV6-5	.	TRBJ2-7	TGTGCCAGCAAGCTAGCGGGATCCTACGAGCAGTACTTC	CASKLAGSYEQYF
TRBD1	TRBV5-5	.	TRBJ1-2	TGTGCCAGCAGCCCAAGACAGGGGCTCTATGGCTACACCTTC	CASSPRQGLYGYTF
.	TRBV10-3	.	TRBJ2-1	TGTGCCATCAGCCCGGGACCCAATGGGGGTTACAATGAGCAGTTCTTC	CAISPGPNGGYNEQFF
.	TRBV5-5	once	TRBJ1-2	TGTGCCAGCAGCCCCGAGAGGGGCAGTTTTACTTACTATGGCTACACCTTC	CASSPERGSFTYYGYTF
.	TRBV11-2	.	TRBJ2-2	TGTGCCAGCAGCTTAATTCCAGGGTCATCCGGGGAGCTGTTTTTT	CASSLIPGSSGELFF
.	TRBV29-1	.	TRBJ2-7	TGCAGCGTTGAAGAGGCCCGGGGCAGGGCTTACGAGCAGTACTTC	CSVEEARGRAYEQYF
TRBD2	TRBV7-3	.	TRBJ2-2	TGTGCCAGCGCCCGCAGCGGGAGTACCGGGGAGCTGTTTTTT	CASARSGSTGELFF
.	TRBV7-2	once	TRBJ1-5	TGTGCCAGCAGCTTACAGGGAATCAGTCAGCCCCAGCATTTT	CASSLQGISQPQHF
TRBD1	TRBV19	.	TRBJ2-7	TGTGCCACCGCAGGGGGCGGGTACGAGCAGTACTTC	CATAGGGYEQYF
.	TRBV6-1	.	TRBJ1-3	TGTGCCAGCAGTGCGCTTTCTAGGCTGAACTCTGGAAACACCATATATTTT	CASSALSRLNSGNTIYF
.	TRBV10-3	.	TRBJ2-3	TGTGCCATCAGTTCACTAGAGTCAGATACGCAGTATTTT	CAISSLESDTQYF
.	TRBV27	once	TRBJ1-1	TGTGCCAGCAGTTTACGGGGGAACACTGAAGCTTTCTTT	CASSLRGNTEAFF
.	TRBV4-1	.	TRBJ2-4	TGCGCCAGCAGCCAAGATGCCCGGTTGGTCAAAAACATTCAGTACTTC	CASSQDARLVKNIQYF
.	TRBV28	.	TRBJ2-2	TGTGCCAGCGGCAGTAAAGGGAACACCGGGGAGCTGTTTTTT	CASGSKGNTGELFF
TRBD1	TRBV12-5	once	TRBJ1-1	TGTGCTAGTGGTTTGGTTCTGGGACAGGGAAACACTGAAGCTTTCTTT	CASGLVLGQGNTEAFF
.	TRBV6-6	.	TRBJ2-7	TGTGCCGCCCGAGGTGTAGGTCTCTGGGACGAGCAGTACTTC	CAARGVGLWDEQYF
.	TRBV14	.	TRBJ2-5	TGTGCCAGCAGCCGCCTTGGAGTCCAAGAGACCCAGTACTTC	CASSRLGVQETQYF
.	TRBV29-1	.	TRBJ2-5	TGCAGCGTTGAGGGGAGACAAGAGACCCAGTACTTC	CSVEGRQETQYF
.	TRBV7-9	.	TRBJ1-4	TGTGCCAGCAGCTACGGGACAAACCGGCCCGGATTCGAAAAACTGTTTTTT	CASSYGTNRPGFEKLFF
.	TRBV4-3	.	TRBJ1-1	TGCGCCAGCAGCTTAAGTGTGTCTACGACTGAAGCTTTCTTT	CASSLSVSTTEAFF
.	TRBV9	.	TRBJ2-1	TGTGCCAGCAGCGTAGAAGGTTTCCCTGGGTATGAGCAGTTCTTC	CASSVEGFPGYEQFF
.	TRBV4-1	few	TRBJ2-7	TGCGCCAGCAGCCGCCTCGGGGGCGAGCAGTACTTC	CASSRLGGEQYF
.	TRBV27	.	TRBJ1-1	TGTGCCAGCAGCCTATCCCTCGGGACCGGGCGGAACACTGAAGCTTTCTTT	CASSLSLGTGRNTEAFF
TRBD1	TRBV18	.	TRBJ1-1	TGTGCCAGCTCACTAGGCCGGGACAGGGGCCTCATAGCTGAAGCTTTCTTT	CASSLGRDRGLIAEAFF
.	TRBV9	.	TRBJ2-7	TGTGCCAGCAGCAAAGGGGTCTCCTACGAGCAGTACTTC	CASSKGVSYEQYF
.	TRBV18	.	TRBJ2-7	TGTGCCAGCTCACTTAAAGTCGAGCAGTACTTC	CASSLKVEQYF
.	TRBV10-3	.	TRBJ1-5	TGTGCCATCAGCAACCATGGTCAGCCCCAGCATTTT	CAISNHGQPQHF
TRBD1	TRBV5-6	once	TRBJ1-6	TGTGCCAGCAGCTTCGACAGGGGGAATTCACCCCTCCACTTT	CASSFDRGNSPLHF
TRBD1	TRBV7-7	.	TRBJ2-2	TGTGCCAGCAGCCCTACTCCAGGGGGCGACACCGGGGAGCTGTTTTTT	CASSPTPGGDTGELFF
TRBD2	TRBV28	.	TRBJ2-1	TGTGCCAGCACTAACGTGGCGGGAGGGCCGAATGAGCAGTTCTTC	CASTNVAGGPNEQFF
.	TRBV6-1	.	TRBJ1-2	TGTGCCAGCAGGTTCCAGGCTGACTATGGCTACACCTTC	CASRFQADYGYTF
.	TRBV15	.	TRBJ1-3	TGTGCCACCAGCAGAGACCCGGGCGGGACTGGAAACACCATATATTTT	CATSRDPGGTGNTIYF
.	TRBV7-3	.	TRBJ2-2	TGTGCCAGCAGCTTACTTCCGGGACAAAACACCGGGGAGCTGTTTTTT	CASSLLPGQNTGELFF
.	TRBV29-1	.	TRBJ2-1	TGCAGCGGGGGGCGGGTAGCCTACAATGAGCAGTTCTTC	CSGGRVAYNEQFF
.	TRBV5-1	.	TRBJ2-3	TGCGCCAGCAGCTTGAGCTGGGTTTCAGATACGCAGTATTTT	CASSLSWVSDTQYF
.	TRBV28	.	TRBJ2-7	TGTGCCAGCAACCCGGGGGGCAGTACCTACGAGCAGTACTTC	CASNPGGSTYEQYF
.	TRBV5-4	.	TRBJ1-2	TGTGCCAGCAGCGACGGACAGCTAGCGCGTGATGGCTACACCTTC	CASSDGQLARDGYTF
TRBD1	TRBV5-1	.	TRBJ2-7	TGCGCCAGCAAACCGGGACAGGGTTCCTACGAGCAGTACTTC	CASKPGQGSYEQYF